The 13 T cell receptor beta chains below come from one sample, sequenced in a study of T cells in Graves' hyperthyroidism and ophthalmopathy. RNA transcripts gave rise to amplified TCR beta CDR3 regions. Carried out on the TCR CDR3, a first-round RT-PCR used the HTBI primer set. Using its own MiXCR run on the multiplex PCR reads, TCRdb lists one record per CDR3 protein. The data hold some 580,000 distinct CDR3 sequences, with about a sixth observed a single time. Sequencing used blood. Source of these receptors: a woman aged 35 to 49 with Graves' ophthalmopathy.

This clonotype has ten or more counts. The chain couples TRBV3-1 to TRBJ2-2, with 7 bases that match TRBD2. CDR3 length: 18 amino acids. The V and J ends lost 1 base and 1 base, in that order; junction bases with no gene match: 9. CDR1 LGHDT and CDR2 YNNKEL come from the germline V gene (reference sequence). For the CDR3, the DNA is TGTGCCAGCAGCCAAGTACGTTTGACTAGCAGGAACACCGGGGAGCTGTTTTTT. Translating gives CASSQVRLTSRNTGELFF.

This clonotype occurred many times. This chain uses TRBV20-1 with TRBJ2-1; 10 bases are a match to TRBD2. The CDR3 has 14 residues. Trimming at V came to 6 bases and at J to 6 bases, leaving 8 bases not matched to a gene. From germline, CDR1 is DFQATT and CDR2 SNEGSKA (reference sequence). CDR3 DNA sequence: TGCAGTGCGGGGCTAGCGGGAGCAGGCAATGAGCAGTTCTTC. This encodes CSAGLAGAGNEQFF.

In this sample, this clonotype turned up many times. The chain couples TRBV5-6 to TRBJ2-7, with a possible D match to TRBD1 (6 bases). V shed 0 bases and J shed 2 bases, with 9 bases lying between them. This CDR3 has 14 residues. The germline V gene encodes CDR1 SGHDT and CDR2 YYEEEE. Here the CDR3 reads CASSLGGDTYEQYF. The CDR3 DNA reads TGTGCCAGCAGCTTGGGTGGGGACACCTACGAGCAGTACTTC.

The chain uses TRBV7-9 and TRBJ1-3, with 8 positions matching TRBD1. Germline V gene lookup returns CDR1 SEHNR and CDR2 FQNEAQ (reference sequence). V was pared by 7 bases and J by 0 bases, with 8 bases of the junction left unmatched. The CDR3 is made up of 16 amino acids. The CDR3 sequence is CASNRDRSFSGNTIYF. The CDR3, as DNA: TGTGCCAGCAACCGGGACAGGTCGTTCTCTGGAAACACCATATATTTT.

In the case of this clonotype: The junction differs from germline at one of its ends, possibly a read error. V and J are TRBV6-1 and TRBJ1-4; D may be TRBD1 (5 bases). CDR1 is MNHNS and CDR2 is SASEGT in the germline V gene. The CDR3 runs to 15 residues. CDR3 sequence (DNA): TGTGCCAGCAGCGACAGAGTTGCAACCAATGAAAAACTGTTTTTT. Protein sequence: CASSDRVATNEKLFF.

The sample holds many counts of this clonotype. The missing conserved phenylalanine or tryptophan at the end of this CDR3 makes a read error likely. The chain uses TRBV11-2 and TRBJ2-7, with D maybe TRBD1 (6 bases). Deletions cut 5 bases from V and 0 bases from J, with 14 bases between. The CDR3 totals 15 residues. Germline V gives CDR1 SGHAT, CDR2 FQNNGV. The CDR3 DNA follows: TGTGCCAGCAGCACACTCAGGGGTCTCTCCTACGAGCAGTACCTC. Its protein is CASSTLRGLSYEQYL.

A few counts support this clonotype. The chain combines TRBV6-1 with TRBJ2-6; D may correspond to TRBD1 or TRBD2 (5 bases each). The CDR3 is made up of 17 amino acids. Trimming removed 4 bases from V and 0 bases from J, with 13 bases in between. In germline, CDR1 is MNHNS, CDR2 SASEGT. The CDR3 DNA reads TGTGCCAGCAGTGCCCCGGGACCGAGCTCTGGGGCCAACGTCCTGACTTTC. Its translation is CASSAPGPSSGANVLTF.

The chain is built from TRBV29-1 and TRBJ2-7; no definite D call. V gave up 5 bases and J gave up 3 bases, with 5 bases separating them. The V gene's germline CDR1 is SQVTM and CDR2 ANQGSEA. The CDR3 has 10 residues. The CDR3 DNA is TGCAGCGTTAAGGACTACGAGCAGTACTTC. Translated: CSVKDYEQYF.

This clonotype was found a few times. The rearrangement links TRBV25-1 to TRBJ1-3; D possibly corresponds to TRBD1 (5 bases). Deletions cut 3 bases from V and 2 bases from J, with 8 bases between. From germline, CDR1 is MGHDK and CDR2 SYGVNS. The CDR3 length is 14 residues. Written as DNA, the CDR3 is TGTGCCAGCAGTGATGCGGGGGCTGGAAACACCATATATTTT. Its protein product is CASSDAGAGNTIYF. The full variable domain, with the rest looked up from reference TRBV25-1 and TRBJ1-3, is EADIYQTPRYLVIGTGKKITLECSQTMGHDKMYWYQQDPGMELHLIHYSYGVNSTEKGDLSSESTVSRIRTEHFPLTLESARPSHTSQYLCASSDAGAGNTIYFGEGSWLTVV.

This clonotype was picked up a small number of times. The missing conserved phenylalanine or tryptophan at the end of this CDR3 makes a read error likely. The chain carries TRBV7-9 and TRBJ1-4, with 7 bases identical to TRBD1. Germline CDR1 and CDR2: SEHNR and FQNEAQ (reference sequence). The CDR3 is 14 amino acids. V shed 2 bases, J shed 5 bases, and the junction held 2 bases outside the gene matches. The CDR3 is CASSLSTGNEKLFL. The CDR3 coding sequence is TGTGCCAGCAGCTTATCGACAGGGAATGAAAAACTGTTTCTT.

This chain uses TRBV20-1 with TRBJ2-1; possibly TRBD2 for D (7 bases). The germline V gene encodes CDR1 DFQATT and CDR2 SNEGSKA (reference sequence). CDR3 length: 17 residues. Trimming stripped 8 bases from V and 1 base from J, with 24 bases between. The CDR3 DNA sequence: TGCAGTCGAAGCGAGGGGGGGGGGCGGATGTCCTACAATGAGCAGTTCTTC. Amino acids: CSRSEGGGRMSYNEQFF.

Only a few counts were recorded for this clonotype. V and J are TRBV20-1 and TRBJ2-1, with a tentative D call TRBD1 (5 bases). Germline V gene data show CDR1 as DFQATT and CDR2 as SNEGSKA (reference sequence). The CDR3 length is 13 residues. The V gene lost 3 bases and the J gene lost 3 bases, with 9 bases spanning the gap. The DNA for the CDR3 is TGCAGTGCTAGCCAGGGTATCTACAATGAGCAGTTCTTC. It specifies CSASQGIYNEQFF.

Only a few counts were recorded for this clonotype. This sequence joins TRBV4-2 and TRBJ2-7, with 7 bases matching TRBD2. CDR3 length equals 16 residues. In germline, CDR1 is LGHNA, CDR2 YNFKEQ. Germline trimming cut 0 bases from V and 1 base from J; bases unmatched to any gene: 6. In nucleotides, the CDR3 is TGTGCCAGCAGCCAAGATGCTAGCGGATCTTCCTACGAGCAGTACTTC. Translated, it gives CASSQDASGSSYEQYF.